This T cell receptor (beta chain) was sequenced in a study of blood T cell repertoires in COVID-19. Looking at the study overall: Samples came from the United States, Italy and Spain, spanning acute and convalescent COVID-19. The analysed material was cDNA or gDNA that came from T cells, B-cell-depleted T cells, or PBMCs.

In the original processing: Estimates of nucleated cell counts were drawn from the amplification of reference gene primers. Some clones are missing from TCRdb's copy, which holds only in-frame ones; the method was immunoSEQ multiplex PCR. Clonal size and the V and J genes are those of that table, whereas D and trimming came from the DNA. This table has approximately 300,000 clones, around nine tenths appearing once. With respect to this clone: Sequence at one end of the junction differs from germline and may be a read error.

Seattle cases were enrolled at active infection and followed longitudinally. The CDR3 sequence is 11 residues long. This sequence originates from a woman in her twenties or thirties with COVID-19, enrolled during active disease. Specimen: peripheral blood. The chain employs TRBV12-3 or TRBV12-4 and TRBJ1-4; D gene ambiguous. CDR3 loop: CASSLSEGPEF. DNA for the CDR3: TGTGCCAGCAGTTTAAGTGAGGGCCCCGAGTTT.